Shown below are 23 T cell receptor beta chains from a single sample sequenced in a study of shared clonotypes between healthy human individuals. TCRdb's copy holds only in-frame clones and misses some; the assay was immunoSEQ multiplex PCR. The top ten clones hold around 0.37% of a sample with 2 million to 3 million clones, roughly 93% of them seen once. Material: naive CD4+ T cells from PBMCs. Described subset: CD45RA+ positively selected. These TCRs come from a man aged 18-30 years in good health. Some clones in this sample may be carry-over from other donors' samples.

J is TRBJ2-6 and V is TRBV4-1, with 9 bases lining up with TRBD1. The V gene's germline CDR1 is MGHRA and CDR2 YSYEKL. The CDR3 contains 19 residues. The J segment lost 3 bases and the V segment lost 0 bases, leaving 9 bases of the junction unmatched. Written as DNA, the CDR3 is TGCGCCAGCAGCCAAGAAGAGGACCGGGACAGGGTTGGGGCCAACGTCCTGACTTTC. Amino acids: CASSQEEDRDRVGANVLTF.

Remarks on this clone: In the same sample, other DNA sequences code for this CDR3. This rearrangement joins TRBV7-9 to TRBJ2-2; no definite D call. The length of the CDR3 is 11 residues. V lost 2 bases to trimming and J lost 8 bases, with 3 bases between them. CDR1 and CDR2 from the germline V gene are SEHNR and FQNEAQ (reference sequence). In DNA form, the CDR3 reads TGTGCCAGCAGCTTAAGTGGGGAGCTGTTTTTT. Its translation: CASSLSGELFF.

The chain employs TRBV6-5 and TRBJ2-1, with 9 bases matching TRBD2. V shed 8 bases and J 2 bases; nucleotides not matched to a gene: 4. Germline V gene lookup returns CDR1 MNHEY and CDR2 SVGAGI. This CDR3 contains 14 residues. CDR3 coding DNA: TGTGCCAGCCACCGCGGGGGGGCCTACAATGAGCAGTTCTTC. Its protein product is CASHRGGAYNEQFF.

V is TRBV2 and J is TRBJ2-1; a weak D match, TRBD2 (6 bases). The V end lost 6 bases, the J end lost 1 base, and 19 bases lay between the germline ends. The CDR3 runs 17 residues. Germline CDR1 SNHLY, CDR2 FYNNEI. CDR3 loop: CASSPPGSGPSYNEQFF. CDR3 DNA sequence: TGTGCCAGCAGCCCCCCCGGGAGCGGACCTTCCTACAATGAGCAGTTCTTC.

The rearrangement joins TRBV29-1 to TRBJ2-1, with 8 bases fitting TRBD1. V was pared by 6 bases and J by 9 bases, with 10 bases of the junction left unmatched. CDR3 length equals 13 residues. Germline loops: CDR1 SQVTM, CDR2 ANQGSEA. The CDR3 bases are TGCAGCGTGGCGACAGGGGCGCCTGGTGAGCAGTTCTTC. Translation: CSVATGAPGEQFF.

This sequence joins TRBV5-1 and TRBJ2-3; 7 positions agree with TRBD2. CDR1 is SGHRS, CDR2 YFSETQ, per germline. The CDR3 totals 14 residues. Unmatched junction bases numbered 7, after V lost 4 bases and J lost 5 bases. The CDR3, as DNA: TGCGCCAGCAGCGACCCCAGGGAGGGAGATACGCAGTATTTT. Translating it yields CASSDPREGDTQYF.

This clone was recorded once. The chain combines TRBV6-1 with TRBJ1-1; 12 bases line up with TRBD1. Germline assignment: CDR1 MNHNS and CDR2 SASEGT. There are 17 residues in the CDR3. The V and J ends lost 4 bases and 6 bases, in that order; junction bases with no gene match: 12. The CDR3 here is CASSASRGTGGYAEAFF. The DNA for the CDR3 is TGTGCCAGCAGTGCCTCTCGAGGGACAGGGGGCTACGCTGAAGCTTTCTTT.

The CDR3 spells CASSSGPGLLIQYF. DNA of the CDR3: TGTGCCAGCAGCTCGGGCCCGGGACTCCTCATTCAGTACTTC. J is TRBJ2-7 and V is TRBV11-2; the D gene is possibly TRBD2 (6 bases). The DNA end lines up better with TRBJ2-4; the J call may be wrong. This CDR3 region has 14 residues. Germline loops: CDR1 SGHAT, CDR2 FQNNGV.

This clone was detected only a few times. This chain joins TRBV30 and TRBJ1-4; no clear D gene. This CDR3 has 13 residues. Germline V gene sequence: CDR1 GTSNPN, CDR2 SVGIG (reference sequence). V lost 8 bases to trimming and J lost 0 bases, with 10 bases between them. For the CDR3, the DNA is TGTGCCGGGAAGGATGCAACTAATGAAAAACTGTTTTTT. Translation gives CAGKDATNEKLFF.

The chain uses TRBV27 and TRBJ2-5; the D is unclear. With 5 bases removed from V and 5 bases from J, the gap between germline ends came to 15 bases. Germline-derived CDR1 and CDR2 are MNHEY and SMNVEV (reference sequence). The CDR3 runs to 14 residues. The CDR3 region is CASSLDRYGETQYF. DNA of the CDR3: TGTGCCAGCAGTCTCGACCGTTACGGCGAGACCCAGTACTTC.

In its sample, this clone was seen a few times. Other DNA sequences in the same sample also yield this CDR3. The rearrangement links TRBV7-3 to TRBJ1-5; D is ambiguous. CDR3 length equals 13 residues. Germline CDR1 reads SGHTA; CDR2 reads FQGTGA. With 1 base removed from V and 5 bases from J, the gap between germline ends came to 6 bases. CDR3 bases: TGTGCCAGCAGCTTAAGTAGAGATCAGCCCCAGCATTTT. This sequence encodes CASSLSRDQPQHF.

The V and J genes are TRBV28 and TRBJ1-4; D possibly corresponds to TRBD1 (5 bases). The germline gives CDR1 MDHEN, CDR2 SYDVKM. The ends were cut back, 2 bases at V and 4 bases at J, with 8 bases in the middle. CDR3 length: 14 amino acids. The CDR3 loop is CASSLPRVNEKLFF. Written as DNA, the CDR3 is TGTGCCAGCAGTTTACCCAGGGTTAATGAAAAACTGTTTTTT.

CDR3 protein: CSASAVYEQYF. The CDR3 region has the DNA TGCAGTGCTAGCGCAGTGTACGAGCAGTACTTC. V gene TRBV20-1 combines with J gene TRBJ2-7; D is ambiguous. V lost 3 bases and J 4 bases, leaving 7 bases between the germline ends. From germline, CDR1 is DFQATT and CDR2 SNEGSKA (reference sequence). CDR3 size: 11 residues.

The chain carries TRBV6-1 and TRBJ2-1, with D perhaps TRBD1 (6 bases). The CDR3 has 20 residues. V lost 6 bases to trimming and J lost 4 bases, with 31 bases between them. CDR1 is MNHNS, CDR2 SASEGT, per germline. CDR3 bases: TGTGCCAGCAGGGAAAGGTCAGGGGCCCTAGCCGCAGGCCAATACAATGAGCAGTTCTTC. Its translation is CASRERSGALAAGQYNEQFF.

This sequence joins TRBV6-6 and TRBJ1-1; maybe TRBD1 (5 bases). Trimming took 6 bases from V and 2 from J, leaving 7 bases between them. This CDR3 region has 12 residues. In germline, CDR1 is MNHNY, CDR2 SVGAGI (reference sequence). CDR3 sequence reads: CASRRGNTEAFF. DNA for the CDR3: TGTGCCAGCAGAAGGGGAAACACTGAAGCTTTCTTT.

The sample holds one count of this clone. V and J are TRBV29-1 and TRBJ1-3; possibly TRBD1 for D (5 bases). The ends were cut back, 7 bases at V and 0 bases at J, with 13 bases in the middle. Germline CDR1 SQVTM, CDR2 ANQGSEA. The CDR3 runs to 14 residues. The CDR3 DNA is TGCAGCGCAGTCCGGGACTCCTCTGGAAACACCATATATTTT. Its protein product is CSAVRDSSGNTIYF. Using reference TRBV29-1 and TRBJ1-3 for the parts outside the CDR3, the full variable domain is SAVISQKPSRDICQRGTSLTIQCQVDSQVTMMFWYRQQPGQSLTLIATANQGSEATYESGFVIDKFPISRPNLTFSTLTVSNMSPEDSSIYLCSAVRDSSGNTIYFGEGSWLTVV.

The chain combines TRBV7-9 with TRBJ2-5; D ambiguous. V was trimmed by 5 bases and J by 3 bases, leaving 7 bases between them. There are 12 residues in the CDR3. CDR1 and CDR2 from the germline V gene are SEHNR and FQNEAQ (reference sequence). DNA for the CDR3: TGTGCCAGCAGCCAGATAGAAGAGACCCAGTACTTC. Its translation is CASSQIEETQYF.

This chain joins TRBV10-3 and TRBJ2-5; TRBD1 matches at 8 bases. There are 16 residues in the CDR3. Germline CDR1 reads ENHRY; CDR2 reads SYGVKD. Losses at the gene ends were 2 bases for V and 7 bases for J; bases not matched to a gene: 12. The chain's CDR3 is CAISELASGQGGTQYF. The CDR3 DNA reads as TGTGCCATCAGTGAGCTCGCGTCTGGACAGGGAGGGACCCAGTACTTC.

V gene TRBV7-9 combines with J gene TRBJ2-1; TRBD2 is a possible D gene (6 bases). V lost 1 base, J lost 6 bases, and 13 bases lay in between. CDR1 and CDR2 from the germline V gene are SEHNR and FQNEAQ (reference sequence). The CDR3 contains 15 residues. The CDR3 spells CASSLVLGLPNEQFF. The CDR3 region has the DNA TGTGCCAGCAGCTTAGTGCTGGGACTCCCCAATGAGCAGTTCTTC.

The chain combines TRBV6-5 with TRBJ2-5; 9 bases match TRBD2. CDR1 is MNHEY and CDR2 is SVGAGI in the germline V gene. CDR3 length equals 16 residues. V lost 3 bases, J lost 4 bases, and 9 bases stayed unmatched. The CDR3 sequence is CASSYRVAGVLETQYF. The DNA for the CDR3 is TGTGCCAGCAGTTATAGGGTAGCGGGAGTTCTAGAGACCCAGTACTTC.

The chain uses TRBV11-2 and TRBJ2-4, with D perhaps TRBD2 (5 bases). Germline CDR1 is SGHAT and CDR2 is FQNNGV. Trimming removed 5 bases from V and 5 bases from J, with 10 bases in between. The CDR3 has 13 residues. The DNA for the CDR3 is TGTGCCAGCAGCCCCCTGAGGGAAAACATTCAGTACTTC. It encodes CASSPLRENIQYF.

The DNA for the CDR3 is TGCGCCAGCAGAACGGGACTAACCGAAAAACTGTTTTTT. As protein: CASRTGLTEKLFF. V and J are TRBV10-2 and TRBJ1-4; perhaps TRBD1 as D (5 bases). Germline V gene sequence: CDR1 WSHSY, CDR2 SAAADI. Trimming pared 6 bases from V and 8 bases from J, leaving 13 bases between. The CDR3 has 13 residues.

The chain carries TRBV6-5 and TRBJ2-1; the match to TRBD2 covers 7 bases. The germline V gene encodes CDR1 MNHEY and CDR2 SVGAGI. V lost 2 bases to trimming and J lost 8 bases; unmatched junction nucleotides: 9. CDR3 length equals 15 residues. CDR3 nucleotides: TGTGCCAGCAGTTACCCCGGGGCGGGAGTTTATGAGCAGTTCTTC. Protein product: CASSYPGAGVYEQFF.